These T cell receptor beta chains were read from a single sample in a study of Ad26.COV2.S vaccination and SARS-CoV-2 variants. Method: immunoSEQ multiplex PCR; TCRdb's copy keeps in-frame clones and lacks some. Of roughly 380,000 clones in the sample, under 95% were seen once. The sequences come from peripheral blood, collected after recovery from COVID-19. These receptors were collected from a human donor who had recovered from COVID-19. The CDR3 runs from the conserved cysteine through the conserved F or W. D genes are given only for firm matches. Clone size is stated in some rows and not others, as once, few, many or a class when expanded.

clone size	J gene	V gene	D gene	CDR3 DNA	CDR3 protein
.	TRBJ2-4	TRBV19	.	TGTGCCAGTAGTGTGGGACGCCTATTAGCCAAAAACATTCAGTACTTC	CASSVGRLLAKNIQYF
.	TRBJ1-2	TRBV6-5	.	TGTGCCAGCAGCCTGACAGCTAACTATGGCTACACCTTC	CASSLTANYGYTF
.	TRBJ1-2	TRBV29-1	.	TGCAGCGTTGATTCGTCCGGGGAACTTCGCGGCTACACCTTC	CSVDSSGELRGYTF
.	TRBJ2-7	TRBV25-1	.	TGTGCCAGCAGTGTAGGGGTACGCTACGAGCAGTACTTC	CASSVGVRYEQYF
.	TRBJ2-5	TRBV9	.	TGTGCCAGCAGCGTAGGGACAGAAGAGACCCAGTACTTC	CASSVGTEETQYF
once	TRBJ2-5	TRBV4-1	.	TGCGCCAGCAGCTTCCAACACACGGAGACCCAGTACTTC	CASSFQHTETQYF
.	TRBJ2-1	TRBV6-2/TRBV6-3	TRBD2	TGTGCCAGCAGTTACGAGCGGGGGGGCCCTAGAAATGAGCAGTTCTTC	CASSYERGGPRNEQFF
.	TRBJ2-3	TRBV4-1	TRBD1	TGCGCCAGCAGCCAAGTACAGGGGCAGACAGATACGCAGTATTTT	CASSQVQGQTDTQYF
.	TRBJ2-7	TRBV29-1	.	TGCAGCGTTGAAGATGGGGAGATACGCTACGAGCAGTACTTC	CSVEDGEIRYEQYF
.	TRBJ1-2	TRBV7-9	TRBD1	TGTGCCAGCAGTTCGTATGTCGGGACAGAAGAACAGAGTGGCTACACCTTC	CASSSYVGTEEQSGYTF
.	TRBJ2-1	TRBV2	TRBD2	TGTGCCAGCAGTGAGGGCGGGGGGCCCTACAATGAGCAGTTCTTC	CASSEGGGPYNEQFF
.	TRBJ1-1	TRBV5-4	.	TGTGCCAGCAGCTTGGAGCAGCTAGGTGAAGCTTTCTTT	CASSLEQLGEAFF
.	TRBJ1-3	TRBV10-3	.	TGTGCCATCAATCATGACACCACTGGAAACACCATATATTTT	CAINHDTTGNTIYF
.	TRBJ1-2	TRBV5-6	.	TGTGCCAGCAGCTTGGGGTGGGAAGGCTACACCTTC	CASSLGWEGYTF
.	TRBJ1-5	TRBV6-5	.	TGTGCCAGCAGGACGGTCAATCAGCCCCAGCATTTT	CASRTVNQPQHF
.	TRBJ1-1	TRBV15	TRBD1	TGTGCCACCAGCAGAGATTCACCGACAGGGGGCTGGGGTGCGAACACTGAAGCTTTCTTT	CATSRDSPTGGWGANTEAFF
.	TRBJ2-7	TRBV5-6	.	TGTGCCAGCAGCCCACACGGGCCAACCTACGAGCAGTACTTC	CASSPHGPTYEQYF
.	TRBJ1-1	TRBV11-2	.	TGTGCCAGCAGCTTAATCGCAGGGGCGATGAACACTGAAGCTTTCTTT	CASSLIAGAMNTEAFF
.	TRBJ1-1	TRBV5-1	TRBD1	TGCGCCAGCAGCTTATCCCCCAGGGGGCCCTTGAACACTGAAGCTTTCTTT	CASSLSPRGPLNTEAFF
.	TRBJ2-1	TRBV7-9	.	TGTGCCAGCAGCTTAGGAGGGCCCCCTTACAATGAGCAGTTCTTC	CASSLGGPPYNEQFF
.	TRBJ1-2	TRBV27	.	TGTGCCAGCAGTACAAGGACGGGAAACTATGGCTACACCTTC	CASSTRTGNYGYTF
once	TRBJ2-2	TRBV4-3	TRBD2	TGCGCCAGCAGATTCTCAAAATTCTCAGCTAGCGGGGGGTTGAACACCGGGGAGCTGTTTTTT	CASRFSKFSASGGLNTGELFF
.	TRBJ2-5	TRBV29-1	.	TGCAGCGTTCCCCAGACAGTCCTACAAGAGACCCAGTACTTC	CSVPQTVLQETQYF
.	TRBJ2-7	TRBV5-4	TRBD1	TGTGCCAGCAGCCCGCAAAGGGACAGTATAGGCTACGAGCAGTACTTC	CASSPQRDSIGYEQYF
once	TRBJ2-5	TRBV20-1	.	TGCAGTGCTAGAACAGAGACCCAGTACTTC	CSARTETQYF
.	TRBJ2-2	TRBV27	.	TGTGCCAGCAGTGAAATGAGGGGGTACGGGGAGCTGTTTTTT	CASSEMRGYGELFF
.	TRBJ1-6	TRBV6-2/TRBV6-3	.	TGTGCCAGCAGTTCCGGACGGGATTATTCACCCCTCCACTTT	CASSSGRDYSPLHF
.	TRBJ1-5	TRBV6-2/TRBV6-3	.	TGTGCCAGCAGTCCCGGCCCGCCTCGGCCAGATCAGCCCCAGCATTTT	CASSPGPPRPDQPQHF
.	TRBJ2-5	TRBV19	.	TGTGCCAGTAGTATAGGGACCGCGTCCGAGACCCAGTACTTC	CASSIGTASETQYF
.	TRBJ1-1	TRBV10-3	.	TGTGCCATCAGTGAGTCCCTTGACAGGAACACTGAAGCTTTCTTT	CAISESLDRNTEAFF
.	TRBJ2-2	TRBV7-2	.	TGTGCCAGCAGCTTACGCCCAGGCGGGGAGCTGTTTTTT	CASSLRPGGELFF
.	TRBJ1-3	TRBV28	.	TGTGCCAGCAGTTTATTGGTGACAGTCTCTGGAAACACCATATATTTT	CASSLLVTVSGNTIYF
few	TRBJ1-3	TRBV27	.	TGTGCCAGTGGGAGCTCTGGAAACACCATATATTTT	CASGSSGNTIYF
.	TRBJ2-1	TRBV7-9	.	TGTGCCAGCAGCCGGGTGTTCTGGACTCGAGTTGGGCAGTTCTTC	CASSRVFWTRVGQFF
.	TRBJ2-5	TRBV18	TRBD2	TGTGCCAGCTCACCACTAGGGACTAGCGGACGAGAGACCCAGTACTTC	CASSPLGTSGRETQYF